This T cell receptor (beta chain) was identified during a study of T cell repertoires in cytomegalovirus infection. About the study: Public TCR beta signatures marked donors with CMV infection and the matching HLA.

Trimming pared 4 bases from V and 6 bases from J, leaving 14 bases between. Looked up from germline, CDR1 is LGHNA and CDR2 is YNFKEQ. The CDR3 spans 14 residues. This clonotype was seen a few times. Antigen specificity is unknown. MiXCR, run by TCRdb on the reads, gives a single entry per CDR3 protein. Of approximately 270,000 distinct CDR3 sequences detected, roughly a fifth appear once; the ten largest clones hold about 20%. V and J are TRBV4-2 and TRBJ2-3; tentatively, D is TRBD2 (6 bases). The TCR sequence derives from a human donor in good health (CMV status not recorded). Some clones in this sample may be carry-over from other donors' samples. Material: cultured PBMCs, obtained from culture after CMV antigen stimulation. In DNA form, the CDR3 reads TGTGCCAGCAGCCGGAGGGCCTTGTCCGATACGCAGTATTTT. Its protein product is CASSRRALSDTQYF.